These 31 T cell receptor beta chains came from one sample sequenced in a study of blood T cell repertoires in COVID-19. The assay was immunoSEQ multiplex PCR, and TCRdb's table has in-frame clones only and misses some. This table holds some 300,000 clones, 85% to 90% found once. Sequencing was carried out using peripheral blood. These receptors were taken from a woman in her 40s with COVID-19, enrolled during active disease.

The chain combines TRBV2 with TRBJ1-2; TRBD1 aligns across 7 bases. The V and J ends lost 7 bases and 3 bases, in that order; junction bases with no gene match: 8. CDR1 is SNHLY, CDR2 FYNNEI, per germline. The CDR3 is 14 amino acids. CDR3 sequence reads: CASKGAGRYYGYTF. The DNA of the CDR3 is TGTGCCAGCAAGGGGGCAGGTCGCTACTATGGCTACACCTTC.

The rearrangement joins TRBV5-1 to TRBJ1-1, with D tentatively TRBD1 (6 bases). Between the trimmed V and J ends, which lost 1 base and 4 bases, there was a span of 11 bases. From germline, CDR1 is SGHRS and CDR2 YFSETQ. This CDR3 contains 14 residues. CDR3 sequence reads: CASSLMGAVTEAFF. The CDR3 DNA follows: TGCGCCAGCAGCTTGATGGGGGCGGTCACTGAAGCTTTCTTT.

In the case of this clone: The junction departs from the called germline gene at one end, perhaps through a read error. The CDR3 sequence: CASSLAASGGDTQYF. The CDR3 nucleotides read TGTGCTAGCAGCTTAGCGGCTAGCGGGGGAGATACGCAGTATTTT. The chain employs TRBV7-7 and TRBJ2-3; the match to TRBD2 covers 10 bases. The CDR3 spans 15 residues. From germline, CDR1 is SSHAT and CDR2 FNYEAQ (reference sequence).

This clone was observed a single time. This chain joins TRBV4-3 and TRBJ1-5; D remains ambiguous. This CDR3 contains 12 residues. From germline, CDR1 is LGHNA and CDR2 YSLEER. Trimming shortened V by 7 bases and J by 5 bases, and 9 bases separated the two germline ends. CDR3 protein: CASIAEDQPQHF. The DNA of the CDR3 is TGCGCCAGCATAGCCGAGGATCAGCCCCAGCATTTT.

The gene calls are TRBV4-3 and TRBJ2-2, with D maybe TRBD1 (5 bases). Trimming took off 4 bases at V and 6 bases at J, with 21 bases between the two ends. Germline V gene lookup returns CDR1 LGHNA and CDR2 YSLEER. The CDR3 spans 17 residues. Here the CDR3 reads CASSRKGPGMDAGELFF. The DNA of the CDR3 is TGCGCCAGCAGCCGAAAGGGGCCAGGGATGGACGCCGGGGAGCTGTTTTTT.

The chain couples TRBV6-5 to TRBJ1-6, with 8 bases aligning to TRBD1. Germline trimming cut 6 bases from V and 7 bases from J; bases unmatched to any gene: 2. The length of the CDR3 is 13 residues. Germline CDR1 MNHEY, CDR2 SVGAGI. The DNA of the CDR3 is TGTGCCAGCAGCGACAGGGGAAATTCACCCCTCCACTTT. Its protein is CASSDRGNSPLHF.

This clone was recorded once. V is TRBV27 and J is TRBJ2-1; 7 bases are shared with TRBD2. Germline values: CDR1 MNHEY, CDR2 SMNVEV (reference sequence). The CDR3 contains 16 residues. The V and J ends lost 4 bases and 4 bases, in that order; junction bases with no gene match: 10. CDR3 coding DNA: TGTGCCAGCAGTTCCCCCAAGGGAGGGTGGTACAATGAGCAGTTCTTC. Its translation: CASSSPKGGWYNEQFF.

This rearrangement joins TRBV3-1 (or the pseudogene TRBV3-2) to TRBJ2-1; the D gene is possibly TRBD2 (7 bases). This CDR3 region has 15 residues. The V and J ends lost 1 base and 7 bases respectively, with 14 bases between them. Looked up from germline, CDR1 is LGHDT and CDR2 is YNNKEL (reference sequence). The CDR3 protein is CASSQGGGRWNEQFF. CDR3 sequence (DNA): TGTGCCAGCAGCCAAGGCGGGGGCCGGTGGAATGAGCAGTTCTTC.

This chain links TRBV29-1 with TRBJ1-6; 8 bases align to TRBD1. CDR1 and CDR2 from the germline V gene are SQVTM and ANQGSEA. With V trimmed by 5 bases and J by 7 bases, 4 bases remained unmatched. The CDR3 has 13 residues. The CDR3 reads CSVSQGANSPLHF. The CDR3 bases are TGCAGCGTTTCCCAGGGGGCGAATTCACCCCTCCACTTT.

The gene calls are TRBV19 and TRBJ1-2; 7 bases line up with TRBD1. Looked up from germline, CDR1 is LNHDA and CDR2 is SQIVND (reference sequence). With 5 bases clipped from V and 6 bases from J, the junction kept 12 bases outside the gene matches. The CDR3 is 15 residues long. This CDR3 reads CASSEDRTRGNGYTF. The CDR3, as DNA: TGTGCCAGTAGTGAGGACAGGACGCGGGGAAATGGCTACACCTTC.

The rearrangement uses TRBV6-1 and TRBJ1-5; 7 bases match TRBD1. Germline CDR1 MNHNS, CDR2 SASEGT. The CDR3 consists of 14 residues. The J segment lost 3 bases and the V segment lost 3 bases, leaving 2 bases of the junction unmatched. The CDR3 region is CASSEGQFNQPQHF. Here the CDR3 DNA reads TGTGCCAGCAGTGAGGGACAGTTCAATCAGCCCCAGCATTTT.

The CDR3 bases are TGTGCCAGCAGTTCCGATAGGGGGAATCAGCCCCAGCATTTT. Translation gives CASSSDRGNQPQHF. The chain combines TRBV28 with TRBJ1-5, with D perhaps TRBD1 (6 bases). Germline V gives CDR1 MDHEN, CDR2 SYDVKM. The ends were cut back, 4 bases at V and 4 bases at J, with 11 bases in the middle. This CDR3 spans 14 amino acids.

This chain joins TRBV5-1 and TRBJ1-1; no definite D call. This CDR3 region has 16 residues. From germline, CDR1 is SGHRS and CDR2 YFSETQ. Trimming left V 4 bases short and J 0 bases short, with 16 bases between. In DNA, the CDR3 is TGCGCCAGCAGCCCGGATATAGGTGGAGTGAACACTGAAGCTTTCTTT. It translates to CASSPDIGGVNTEAFF.

This clone showed up many times. This rearrangement joins TRBV27 to TRBJ2-7; tentative D call: TRBD1 (6 bases). CDR3 size: 16 residues. Between the trimmed V and J ends, which lost 5 bases and 4 bases, there was a span of 21 bases. Germline V CDR1 and CDR2: MNHEY, SMNVEV (reference sequence). This CDR3 reads CASSITPQGALYEQYF. For the CDR3, the DNA is TGTGCCAGCAGTATTACCCCACAGGGCGCCTTATACGAGCAGTACTTC.

The CDR3 protein is CASSNAKQGAAEAFF. CDR3 DNA: TGTGCCAGCAGCAACGCCAAGCAGGGGGCGGCTGAAGCTTTCTTT. This chain links TRBV5-4 with TRBJ1-1; 8 bases line up with TRBD1. V shed 4 bases, J shed 6 bases, and the junction held 11 bases outside the gene matches. The germline CDR1 and CDR2 sequences are SGHNT and YYREEE (reference sequence). The CDR3 is 15 residues long.

The J gene is TRBJ2-3, the V gene TRBV5-1; 11 bases map to TRBD2. V lost 0 bases to trimming and J lost 5 bases; unmatched junction nucleotides: 2. The CDR3 loop spans 15 amino acids. Germline CDR1 SGHRS, CDR2 YFSETQ. DNA for the CDR3: TGCGCCAGCAGCTTGGCCCTAGCGGGGGGAGATACGCAGTATTTT. Its protein is CASSLALAGGDTQYF. The full variable domain, with the rest looked up from reference TRBV5-1 and TRBJ2-3, is KAGVTQTPRYLIKTRGQQVTLSCSPISGHRSVSWYQQTPGQGLQFLFEYFSETQRNKGNFPGRFSGRQFSNSRSEMNVSTLELGDSALYLCASSLALAGGDTQYFGPGTRLTVL.

This chain joins TRBV7-9 and TRBJ2-7, with D perhaps matching TRBD1 (6 bases). The CDR3 is 15 residues long. Germline CDR1 is SEHNR and CDR2 is FQNEAQ (reference sequence). Trimming removed 1 base from V and 2 bases from J, with 12 bases in between. CDR3: CASSLVGEGAYEQYF. Written as DNA, the CDR3 is TGTGCCAGCAGCTTAGTCGGTGAGGGGGCCTACGAGCAGTACTTC.

The chain carries TRBV7-6 and TRBJ2-7, with 7 bases fitting TRBD1. V gave up 0 bases and J gave up 2 bases; unmatched junction bases: 4. Germline loops: CDR1 SGHVS, CDR2 FNYEAQ. The CDR3 spans 15 residues. This chain's CDR3 is CASSLAHTGAYEQYF. The CDR3 DNA reads TGTGCCAGCAGCTTAGCGCATACAGGGGCCTACGAGCAGTACTTC.

This chain joins TRBV20-1 and TRBJ1-1; no definite D call. CDR1 is DFQATT and CDR2 is SNEGSKA in the germline V gene (reference sequence). The V gene lost 0 bases and the J gene lost 11 bases, with 10 bases spanning the gap. The CDR3 spans 11 residues. The CDR3 region is CSARDHLEAFF. CDR3 nucleotide sequence: TGCAGTGCTAGAGATCATTTGGAGGCTTTCTTT.

V usage is TRBV20-1 and J usage is TRBJ1-2; D gene uncertain. This CDR3 has 10 amino acids. Looked up from germline, CDR1 is DFQATT and CDR2 is SNEGSKA (reference sequence). Between the trimmed V and J ends, which lost 7 bases and 2 bases, there was a span of 5 bases. CDR3 loop: CSVANYGYTF. The CDR3 DNA reads TGCAGTGTGGCAAACTATGGCTACACCTTC.

This clone was seen once. The chain recombines TRBV5-4 with TRBJ2-7, with TRBD2 matching over 8 bases. The CDR3 has 15 amino acids. J was trimmed by 2 bases and V by 2 bases; bases with no gene match: 6. Per germline, CDR1 SGHNT and CDR2 YYREEE (reference sequence). The DNA for the CDR3 is TGTGCCAGCAGCTTAGCGGGGGTCACCCCCTACGAGCAGTACTTC. Protein product: CASSLAGVTPYEQYF.

The chain couples TRBV11-2 to TRBJ1-5; 8 bases match TRBD1. CDR1 and CDR2 from the germline V gene are SGHAT and FQNNGV. V gave up 5 bases and J gave up 2 bases; unmatched junction bases: 14. The CDR3 totals 18 residues. The CDR3 nucleotides are TGTGCCAGCAGCCCGACAGGGGTCCAGCGATTTGGCAATCAGCCCCAGCATTTT. Translated, it gives CASSPTGVQRFGNQPQHF.

The chain is built from TRBV4-3 and TRBJ2-7, with D uncertain. This CDR3 is 15 amino acids long. V lost 4 bases to trimming and J lost 2 bases, with 15 bases between them. In germline, CDR1 is LGHNA, CDR2 YSLEER. The chain's CDR3 is CASSLNRRGPYEQYF. Written as DNA, the CDR3 is TGCGCCAGCAGCCTAAACCGACGAGGTCCCTACGAGCAGTACTTC.

The rearrangement uses TRBV15 and TRBJ1-2; the match to TRBD1 covers 9 bases. Trimming cost V 3 bases and J 2 bases; bases outside gene matches: 7. CDR1 and CDR2 from the germline V gene are LNHNV and YYDKDF (reference sequence). This CDR3 contains 16 residues. The CDR3 spells CATSSRQGEINYGYTF. In DNA form, the CDR3 reads TGTGCCACCAGCAGCCGACAGGGGGAGATCAACTATGGCTACACCTTC.

CDR3 sequence: CASSFKGDYGYTF. In nucleotides, the CDR3 is TGTGCCAGCAGCTTCAAAGGGGACTATGGCTACACCTTC. This rearrangement joins TRBV7-9 to TRBJ1-2; D possibly corresponds to TRBD1 (5 bases). The CDR3 loop spans 13 amino acids. The V end lost 3 bases, the J end lost 3 bases, and 8 bases lay between the germline ends. Germline V lookup: CDR1 SEHNR, CDR2 FQNEAQ (reference sequence).

This clone was found a few times. The chain recombines TRBV12-3 or TRBV12-4 with TRBJ1-3; D is ambiguous. V shed 4 bases and J shed 4 bases, with 5 bases lying between them. The CDR3 is 12 residues long. The CDR3, as DNA: TGTGCCAGCAGTTACGGGGGAAACACCATATATTTT. Translation: CASSYGGNTIYF.

V is TRBV30 and J is TRBJ1-1; no reliable D call. This CDR3 region has 12 residues. With 2 bases removed from V and 5 bases from J, the gap between germline ends came to 9 bases. Germline V gene sequence: CDR1 GTSNPN, CDR2 SVGIG (reference sequence). CDR3 residues: CAWSRGETEAFF. The CDR3 DNA is TGTGCCTGGAGTCGGGGAGAAACTGAAGCTTTCTTT.

The gene calls are TRBV28 and TRBJ1-4; the match to TRBD1 covers 10 bases. V shed 4 bases, J shed 7 bases, and the junction held 6 bases outside the gene matches. Germline V CDR1 and CDR2: MDHEN, SYDVKM. There are 15 residues in the CDR3. The CDR3 here is CASSSPGQGGEKLFF. DNA for the CDR3: TGTGCCAGCAGTTCCCCCGGACAGGGGGGTGAAAAACTGTTTTTT.

The J gene is TRBJ1-2, the V gene TRBV28; 8 bases are a match to TRBD1. V shed 1 base, J shed 7 bases, and the junction held 5 bases outside the gene matches. CDR1 and CDR2 (germline): MDHEN, SYDVKM. The CDR3 consists of 14 residues. The CDR3 nucleotides read TGTGCCAGCAGTTTATCTCAGGGGGCGGGTGGCTACACCTTC. Encoded protein: CASSLSQGAGGYTF.

V gene TRBV27 combines with J gene TRBJ1-4; D is perhaps TRBD1 (6 bases). V lost 6 bases, J lost 8 bases, and 16 bases lay in between. The germline V gene encodes CDR1 MNHEY and CDR2 SMNVEV (reference sequence). CDR3 length equals 14 residues. DNA for the CDR3: TGTGCCAGCAGATTTAACGGACAGCCGGAAAAACTGTTTTTT. Translated: CASRFNGQPEKLFF.

The chain recombines TRBV21-1 with TRBJ2-7; the table calls TRBD1, which could not be checked here. TRBV21-1 is termed a pseudogene. CDR3 length: 15 amino acids. The CDR3 region is CASRHRDRAAHEQYF. The CDR3 DNA reads TGTGCCAGCAGGCACAGGGACAGGGCGGCCCACGAGCAGTACTTC.